The 5 T cell receptor beta chains below all came from one sample that was sequenced in a study of T cells in Graves' hyperthyroidism and ophthalmopathy. RNA transcripts were the template for amplifying TCR beta CDR3 regions. The HTBI set primed first-round TCR CDR3 RT-PCR. MiXCR, applied by TCRdb to the multiplex PCR reads, yields one record per CDR3 protein. Among fewer than 450,000 distinct CDR3 sequences listed, about a sixth were seen once. The sequencing sample was made of blood. The receptors shown here come from a woman aged 25 to 39 with Graves' hyperthyroidism that later progressed to Graves' ophthalmopathy.

The chain combines TRBV27 with TRBJ1-2; D possibly corresponds to TRBD1 (6 bases). The ends were cut back, 3 bases at V and 6 bases at J, with 11 bases in the middle. This CDR3 comprises 13 residues. The V gene's germline CDR1 is MNHEY and CDR2 SMNVEV (reference sequence). The CDR3 sequence: CASSFRGLNGYTF. The CDR3 DNA reads as TGTGCCAGCAGTTTCAGGGGTCTGAATGGCTACACCTTC.

The rearrangement uses TRBV7-9 and TRBJ2-7; 9 nucleotides match TRBD2. The CDR3 consists of 14 residues. Per the germline V gene, CDR1 is SEHNR and CDR2 is FQNEAQ (reference sequence). V dropped 1 base and J dropped 5; count of bases not matched to a gene: 3. CDR3 sequence reads: CASSLGTSVDEQYF. DNA for the CDR3: TGTGCCAGCAGCTTAGGGACTAGCGTCGACGAGCAGTACTTC. Looking up the rest from reference TRBV7-9 and TRBJ2-7 gives the full variable domain: DTGVSQNPRHKITKRGQNVTFRCDPISEHNRLYWYRQTLGQGPEFLTYFQNEAQLEKSRLLSDRFSAERPKGSFSTLEIQRTEQGDSAMYLCASSLGTSVDEQYFGPGTRLTVT.

V gene TRBV12-3 or TRBV12-4 combines with J gene TRBJ1-2; a possible D gene is TRBD1 (6 bases). Between the trimmed V and J ends, which lost 7 bases and 6 bases, there was a span of 18 bases. This CDR3 comprises 14 residues. DNA for the CDR3: TGTGCCAGCACCATGCCGGACAGCGGGAATGGCTACACCTTC. Its translation: CASTMPDSGNGYTF.

This clonotype was observed at least ten times. The chain is built from TRBV28 and TRBJ1-3; the D is unclear. This CDR3 is built from 12 residues. The germline gives CDR1 MDHEN, CDR2 SYDVKM. The ends were cut back, 8 bases at V and 2 bases at J, with 7 bases in the middle. The CDR3 reads CASGPAGNTIYF. CDR3 in DNA: TGTGCCAGCGGACCCGCTGGAAACACCATATATTTT. Variable domain in full (rest from reference TRBV28 and TRBJ1-3): DVKVTQSSRYLVKRTGEKVFLECVQDMDHENMFWYRQDPGLGLRLIYFSYDVKMKEKGDIPEGYSVSREKKERFSLILESASTNQTSMYLCASGPAGNTIYFGEGSWLTVV.

This clonotype was seen repeatedly, ten times or more. The chain couples TRBV11-2 to TRBJ2-3; 8 positions agree with TRBD2. This CDR3 spans 17 amino acids. Germline values: CDR1 SGHAT, CDR2 FQNNGV. V was pared by 4 bases and J by 4 bases, with 13 bases of the junction left unmatched. The CDR3 DNA reads as TGTGCCAGCAGCTCCCTCCATAAGCGGGAGTCGGCAGATACGCAGTATTTT. Translated: CASSSLHKRESADTQYF.